This TCR beta chain came from a study of vaccination and CD4 T cells after COVID-19. Comment on this clonotype: No antigen is known for it.

CDR1 is SEHNR, CDR2 FQNEAQ, per germline (reference sequence). V was pared by 4 bases and J by 4 bases, with 19 bases between. The CDR3 length is 16 residues. Sequencing of the DNA from cultured CD4+ T cells was carried out with the Oncomine TCR Beta short-read assay. TCRdb re-derived calls from the PCR reads in MiXCR, one entry per CDR3 protein. The data show approximately 2,500 distinct CDR3 sequences, with 30% to 35% seen just once and 35% to 50% held by the top ten. Treatment denoted: approximately 9-day PBMC culture with coronavirus spike peptide pools or control peptides (ViraFEST assay). Sequenced sample: CD4+ T cells from blood, cultured in vitro. The chain combines TRBV7-9 with TRBJ2-5; D unresolved. This receptor was identified in a human donor who had recovered from COVID-19. As DNA, the CDR3 is TGTGCCAGCAGCTCCCGATCAACGCCTGCAATAGAGACCCAGTACTTC. This codes for CASSSRSTPAIETQYF.